What follows is one T cell receptor (beta chain) and its context. Its specificity is not known. Together with a sample-barcoded 5' primer, a J-beta primer mix was included in a second PCR lasting roughly 7 to 11 cycles. Sequencing yielded, for each sample, at least 3 million paired-end reads carrying CDR3. TCRdb re-called the 5' RACE reads with MiXCR, one entry per CDR3 protein. The sample records hundreds of thousands of distinct CDR3 sequences, about 30% being singletons. The data are from a study of blood T cells in healthy people across ages. Findings and limits, study-wide: Because donor CMV status was unknown, expanded clonotype changes were possibly confounded. Naive and antigen-experienced cells could not be conclusively compared, given unsorted PBMCs.

The length of the CDR3 is 14 residues. Germline-derived CDR1 and CDR2 are DFQATT and SNEGSKA (reference sequence). Between the trimmed V and J ends, which lost 3 bases and 4 bases, there was a span of 13 bases. The chain links TRBV20-1 to TRBJ2-1; D gene unclear. The specimen was blood. The clonotype comes from a woman older than 75 in good health. The CDR3 DNA follows: TGCAGTGCTAGGGACCCGAGAATTTACAATGAGCAGTTCTTC. The encoded protein is CSARDPRIYNEQFF.